This entry features one T cell receptor beta chain sequence. This sample is drawn from a study of blood T cell repertoires in COVID-19. Looking at the study overall: Specimens from acute and convalescent COVID-19 originated in the United States, Italy and Spain.

Sequencing used immunoSEQ multiplex PCR; TCRdb keeps in-frame clones, though not all of them. This table has about 180,000 clones, just under 80% appearing once. The CDR3 has 17 residues. V lost 3 bases to trimming and J lost 4 bases; unmatched junction nucleotides: 11. Germline CDR1 and CDR2: LGHNA and YSLEER. The chain has TRBV4-3 and TRBJ2-1, with TRBD2 matching over 8 bases. The TCR originated in a man in his 70s with active or convalescent COVID-19. Sequencing was carried out using peripheral blood. The CDR3 sequence is CASSQRVAGGTYNEQFF. In DNA form, the CDR3 reads TGCGCCAGCAGCCAGAGGGTCGCGGGGGGCACTTACAATGAGCAGTTCTTC.